Following are 23 T cell receptor beta chains from one sample sequenced in a study of T cell responses to AZD1222 COVID-19 vaccine. Using immunoSEQ multiplex PCR, the repertoire was profiled, and TCRdb retains in-frame clones only, with some absent. The sample includes roughly 100,000 clones, 80% to 90% of them seen just once. This specimen was peripheral blood, taken 28 days after the second AZD1222 dose. Receptors originate from an adult who received the AZD1222 COVID-19 vaccine.

The V gene is TRBV6-2 or TRBV6-3, the J gene TRBJ2-6; D is unclear. The CDR3 spans 14 residues. The V gene lost 5 bases and the J gene lost 10 bases, with 15 bases spanning the gap. Germline assignment: CDR1 MNHEY and CDR2 SVGEGT. The CDR3 coding sequence is TGTGCCAGCAGTAAGGGCCTAGACCCTAACGTCCTGACTTTC. Its protein product is CASSKGLDPNVLTF.

The J gene is TRBJ1-2, the V gene TRBV7-2; D is unresolved. V was clipped by 5 bases and J by 1 base, with 11 bases between them. The germline gives CDR1 SGHTA, CDR2 FQGNSA. CDR3 length: 14 residues. CDR3 DNA sequence: TGTGCCAGCAGCCACCGGGAGGTTAACTATGGCTACACCTTC. Protein product: CASSHREVNYGYTF.

V gene TRBV7-8 combines with J gene TRBJ2-7; D unclear. Per the germline V gene, CDR1 is SGHVS and CDR2 is FQNEAQ. CDR3 size: 13 residues. The V end was cut by 5 bases, the J end by 6 bases, with 14 bases between. Here the CDR3 reads CASSPRTSIEQYF. CDR3 DNA sequence: TGTGCCAGCAGCCCTAGGACGTCTATCGAGCAGTACTTC. Combining the CDR3 with reference TRBV7-8 and TRBJ2-7 gives the whole variable domain GAGVSQSPRYKVAKRGQDVALRCDPISGHVSLFWYQQALGQGPEFLTYFQNEAQLDKSGLPSDRFFAERPEGSVSTLKIQRTQQEDSAVYLCASSPRTSIEQYFGPGTRLTVT.

V and J are TRBV19 and TRBJ2-1; perhaps TRBD1 as D (6 bases). The ends were cut back, 3 bases at V and 8 bases at J, with 20 bases in the middle. From germline, CDR1 is LNHDA and CDR2 SQIVND (reference sequence). The CDR3 is 16 amino acids. The CDR3 region has the DNA TGTGCCAGTAGTATCCCCTCCTACGGGTCAGGGGATGAGCAGTTCTTC. This codes for CASSIPSYGSGDEQFF.

The rearrangement uses TRBV28 and TRBJ1-1; the D is unclear. The CDR3 totals 13 residues. Germline CDR1 reads MDHEN; CDR2 reads SYDVKM. Trimming took 6 bases from V and 0 from J, leaving 8 bases between them. CDR3 sequence: CASSRYMNTEAFF. As DNA, the CDR3 is TGTGCCAGCAGCCGTTACATGAACACTGAAGCTTTCTTT. Full variable domain (missing parts from reference TRBV28 and TRBJ1-1): DVKVTQSSRYLVKRTGEKVFLECVQDMDHENMFWYRQDPGLGLRLIYFSYDVKMKEKGDIPEGYSVSREKKERFSLILESASTNQTSMYLCASSRYMNTEAFFGQGTRLTVV.

V and J are TRBV30 and TRBJ1-5; D remains unclear. The germline gives CDR1 GTSNPN, CDR2 SVGIG (reference sequence). The length of the CDR3 is 15 residues. V lost 2 bases and J lost 0, with 11 bases in between. The DNA for the CDR3 is TGTGCCTGGAGTCCCGAGGTGAATAGCAATCAGCCCCAGCATTTT. The encoded protein is CAWSPEVNSNQPQHF.

This chain uses TRBV6-2 or TRBV6-3 with TRBJ2-7; 7 bases agree with TRBD2. With 0 bases clipped from V and 13 bases from J, the junction kept 6 bases outside the gene matches. Germline loops: CDR1 MNHEY, CDR2 SVGEGT. CDR3 length: 12 amino acids. The CDR3 DNA reads TGTGCCAGCAGTTACTCGAGGCTAGCGGCATACTTC. Translation gives CASSYSRLAAYF.

This clone was recorded only once. This chain links TRBV19 with TRBJ2-1; 9 bases map to TRBD1. There are 14 residues in the CDR3. Trimming removed 6 bases from V and 7 bases from J; junction bases left unmatched: 7. Germline CDR1 LNHDA, CDR2 SQIVND (reference sequence). DNA for the CDR3: TGTGCCAGTAGGGATGACAGGGGGGGGAATGAGCAGTTCTTC. Its translation: CASRDDRGGNEQFF.

This chain uses TRBV6-6 with TRBJ1-4; 11 nucleotides align to TRBD1. Germline CDR1 MNHNY, CDR2 SVGAGI (reference sequence). CDR3 length: 14 residues. The V segment lost 6 bases and the J segment 5 bases; nucleotides outside the gene matches: 2. The CDR3 loop is CASRGQGANEKLFF. CDR3 nucleotide sequence: TGTGCCAGCAGAGGACAGGGGGCAAATGAAAAACTGTTTTTT.

This sequence joins TRBV5-1 and TRBJ1-2, with 8 bases lining up with TRBD1. The junction had 12 bases not matched to a gene; V was cut back by 2 bases and J by 6 bases. Per germline, CDR1 SGHRS and CDR2 YFSETQ. This CDR3 has 16 amino acids. CDR3 residues: CASSFQHKGTGDGYTF. The DNA for the CDR3 is TGCGCCAGCAGCTTTCAGCATAAGGGGACAGGCGATGGCTACACCTTC.

V and J are TRBV18 and TRBJ2-7; the D is unclear. Germline CDR1 KGHSH, CDR2 LQKENI. V lost 2 bases and J lost 3, with 11 bases in between. CDR3 length: 14 amino acids. The DNA of the CDR3 is TGTGCCAGCTCACCAGGCAACGGTGGCTACGAGCAGTACTTC. It translates to CASSPGNGGYEQYF.

The rearrangement links TRBV5-1 to TRBJ2-2; TRBD2 matches 11 bases. Germline trimming cut 7 bases from V and 1 base from J; bases unmatched to any gene: 3. Germline CDR1 SGHRS, CDR2 YFSETQ. The CDR3 length is 15 residues. The CDR3 loop reads CASVLAGGNTGELFF. Here the CDR3 DNA reads TGCGCCAGCGTCCTAGCGGGAGGGAACACCGGGGAGCTGTTTTTT.

The rearrangement links TRBV5-1 to TRBJ2-7; D may be TRBD2 (7 bases). CDR3 length equals 13 residues. With 5 bases removed from V and 6 bases from J, the gap between germline ends came to 15 bases. Germline V gene lookup returns CDR1 SGHRS and CDR2 YFSETQ. The CDR3 region is CASSNGGPGEQYF. The CDR3 DNA sequence: TGCGCCAGCAGTAACGGGGGGCCGGGCGAGCAGTACTTC. Using reference TRBV5-1 and TRBJ2-7 for the parts outside the CDR3, the full variable domain is KAGVTQTPRYLIKTRGQQVTLSCSPISGHRSVSWYQQTPGQGLQFLFEYFSETQRNKGNFPGRFSGRQFSNSRSEMNVSTLELGDSALYLCASSNGGPGEQYFGPGTRLTVT.

The CDR3 nucleotides are TGCGCCAGCAGCCAAGGTTGGTCGGGCAGGGCCTACGAGCAGTACTTC. Residues: CASSQGWSGRAYEQYF. The chain employs TRBV4-1 and TRBJ2-7; possible D gene TRBD1, 5 bases. Trimming took 1 base from V and 2 from J, leaving 15 bases between them. The CDR3 loop spans 16 amino acids. Germline loops: CDR1 MGHRA, CDR2 YSYEKL.

The CDR3, as DNA: TGCGCCAGCAGCTTGGGGGTAGGGGACAAGAACGAGCAGTACTTC. This codes for CASSLGVGDKNEQYF. The V call is TRBV5-1, the J call TRBJ2-7, with D perhaps matching TRBD1 (6 bases). Trimming took off 0 bases at V and 5 bases at J, with 15 bases between the two ends. The CDR3 runs 15 residues. Germline CDR1 is SGHRS and CDR2 is YFSETQ.

The V call is TRBV28, the J call TRBJ2-3; D is perhaps TRBD2 (5 bases). The CDR3 contains 17 residues. The V gene's germline CDR1 is MDHEN and CDR2 SYDVKM. Deletions cut 3 bases from V and 0 bases from J, with 16 bases between. The CDR3 is CASSFEASGPSTDTQYF. CDR3 DNA: TGTGCCAGCAGTTTTGAGGCCAGCGGACCTAGCACAGATACGCAGTATTTT. Drawing the rest from reference TRBV28 and TRBJ2-3, the complete variable domain is DVKVTQSSRYLVKRTGEKVFLECVQDMDHENMFWYRQDPGLGLRLIYFSYDVKMKEKGDIPEGYSVSREKKERFSLILESASTNQTSMYLCASSFEASGPSTDTQYFGPGTRLTVL.

The V and J genes are TRBV19 and TRBJ2-1, with D perhaps matching TRBD2 (7 bases). Germline V gene lookup returns CDR1 LNHDA and CDR2 SQIVND (reference sequence). Between the trimmed V and J ends, which lost 8 bases and 5 bases, there was a span of 22 bases. CDR3 length equals 16 residues. CDR3: CASSRGGALGDNEQFF. The CDR3 bases are TGTGCCAGTTCAAGGGGGGGGGCCCTTGGCGACAATGAGCAGTTCTTC.

A note on this clone: The same CDR3 also results from other DNA sequences found in this sample. The chain carries TRBV18 and TRBJ2-5; no firm D call. The CDR3 runs 13 residues. Germline V gene data show CDR1 as KGHSH and CDR2 as LQKENI. The V end lost 3 bases, the J end lost 2 bases, and 7 bases lay between the germline ends. CDR3 sequence reads: CASSPRQQETQYF. DNA for the CDR3: TGTGCCAGCTCACCGCGTCAACAAGAGACCCAGTACTTC.

The chain carries TRBV3-1 (or the pseudogene TRBV3-2) and TRBJ2-2, with D uncertain. V was clipped by 0 bases and J by 4 bases, with 12 bases between them. From germline, CDR1 is LGHDT and CDR2 YNNKEL (reference sequence). The CDR3 totals 16 residues. The CDR3 DNA follows: TGTGCCAGCAGCCAAGAGGTACCCGTTTCCACCGGGGAGCTGTTTTTT. Its protein is CASSQEVPVSTGELFF.

The rearrangement links TRBV7-9 to TRBJ1-2; D possibly corresponds to TRBD1 (5 bases). There are 12 residues in the CDR3. The ends were cut back, 10 bases at V and 6 bases at J, with 15 bases in the middle. Germline assignment: CDR1 SEHNR and CDR2 FQNEAQ (reference sequence). For the CDR3, the DNA is TGTGCCAACCCCGATGGGGGTAATGGCTACACCTTC. Translating gives CANPDGGNGYTF.

The chain is built from TRBV25-1 and TRBJ1-1; a possible D gene is TRBD1 (5 bases). This CDR3 is 13 amino acids long. V was cut by 4 bases and J by 10 bases, with 16 bases left in between. The V gene's germline CDR1 is MGHDK and CDR2 SYGVNS. In DNA form, the CDR3 reads TGTGCCAGCAGTGCTGACCCAACAGGCGTAGCTTTCTTT. This gives the protein CASSADPTGVAFF.

The chain uses TRBV13 and TRBJ2-7; D is possibly TRBD1 (6 bases). The V and J ends lost 0 bases and 4 bases respectively, with 10 bases between them. The germline V gene has CDR1 PRHDT and CDR2 FYEKMQ (reference sequence). The CDR3 consists of 14 residues. DNA of the CDR3: TGTGCCAGCAGCTTAGGCTGGCAGGGGTACGAGCAGTACTTC. It translates to CASSLGWQGYEQYF.

This clone has a single count. The chain joins TRBV6-5 to TRBJ2-7; TRBD2 is a possible D gene (6 bases). Trimming pared 1 base from V and 3 bases from J, leaving 10 bases between. Per the germline V gene, CDR1 is MNHEY and CDR2 is SVGAGI. This CDR3 is 14 amino acids long. CDR3 sequence reads: CASSYFSGNYEQYF. The DNA of the CDR3 is TGTGCCAGCAGTTACTTTAGCGGAAACTACGAGCAGTACTTC.